This TCR beta chain was captured in a study of T cell clones after liver transplantation (dated by TCRdb to about 2019). At the level of the whole study: ITN030ST, the source of the samples, was a randomized trial that attempted immunosuppression withdrawal within 2 years of liver transplantation. Donor-reactive T cell clones were identified using TCRbeta sequencing after a pre-transplant mixed lymphocyte reaction and were then followed in post-transplant blood. As an antigen-independent comparator for donor-reactive sequences, third party-reactive TCRbeta sequences were also identified from pre-transplant MLRs. Three of the eight recipients were HCV-positive; the others were transplanted for non-autoimmune, non-viral indications. No induction therapy was given to the subjects, and standard immunosuppression was administered until randomization at 12-24 months post-transplant. To count as tolerant, a recipient had to stay completely off immunosuppression for at least one year without liver enzymes climbing beyond twice the upper limit of normal. Blood samples were collected pre-transplant, then pre-randomization ahead of withdrawal, and finally post-randomization once withdrawal had either been completed or failed. The study cohort included 8 liver transplant recipients, of whom 3 were classified as tolerant and 5 as non-tolerant.

Broad study findings and their caveats: Low numbers of available donor cells limited the measurable donor-reactive repertoire in two subjects. Because of small, heterogeneous patient numbers and non-standardized post-transplant time points, the conclusions were only preliminary. Because allograft tissue specimens were not available, migration of donor-reactive T cells into the graft, rather than deletion, may have occurred. A greater decline was seen for donor-reactive sequences than for third party-reactive sequences, suggesting partial antigen-specific deletion unrelated to withdrawal success. Once repertoire turnover was taken into account, donor-reactive detection showed a significant reduction for CD4 in 7 of 8 subjects and for CD8 in 8 of 8. Circulating donor-reactive CD4 TCRbeta sequences fell significantly post-transplant in most of the 8 subjects, irrespective of tolerance or HCV status.

Using immunoSEQ, frozen genomic DNA was subjected to high-throughput TCRbeta CDR3 sequencing, a process that included PCR amplification, mapping, bias correction and internal controls. Per the original workflow: Productive rearrangements were kept, and unique TCRbeta sequences were defined by CDR3 nucleotide sequence plus V and J gene. For classification of a sequence as donor-reactive, at least 5-fold expansion in CFSE-low cells relative to unstimulated pre-transplant cells and a frequency of at least 0.01% were required. Per-subject minimum frequency thresholds, based on the lowest-template unstimulated sample, ensured at least 90% detection power. Repertoire turnover was measured by Jensen-Shannon divergence between the top 1000 TCRbeta sequences post- and pre-transplant. Two-sided Fisher's exact tests were used to test for changes in the detection of donor-reactive sequences. The immuneACCESS repertoire file appears here via TCRdb, limited to in-frame rearrangements. These files lack a portion of the clones; in checked studies, under half of the deficit traces to unresolved V genes, and the cause of the others is not known. V, J and clone size reflect that table, while D and trimming were determined from the DNA. The sample table holds fewer than 65,000 clones, of which under 85% were seen once. 9.7% of the sample is held by the ten biggest clonotypes.

To note about this clone: The antigen this receptor binds is unknown. Base qualities are not at hand, and no much larger clone is one base apart.

Thawed unstimulated PBMCs were stained for CD3, CD4 and CD8 and FACS-sorted into CD3+CD4+ and CD3+CD8+ populations. Randomization to immunosuppression withdrawal applied to every one of the 8 studied subjects. The Qiagen DNeasy Blood and Tissue Kit was used to isolate genomic DNA. This sequence was found in a human patient who received a liver transplant. Some T cells may originate with the graft donor following a transplant. The material was CD4+ T cells from blood, obtained at the 22-month timepoint.

Here is the DNA: TGTGCCAGCAGCTTGGTGGCAGGGGGGAATGGCTACACCTTC. This sequence encodes CASSLVAGGNGYTF. The chain uses TRBV5-4 and TRBJ1-2, and 7 junction bases match TRBD1. CDR3 length: 14 amino acids, cysteine to phenylalanine. The sequence is cut down to CDR3 DNA, 42 bases in frame from base 1. The germline V and J ends show losses of 0 bases and 6 bases respectively, and no gene match explains 5 bases of the junction. CDR1 is given as SGHNT and CDR2 as YYREEE, both from the germline V gene (reference sequence).